Each of the 18 T cell receptor beta chains below was sequenced from the same sample in a study of response to subunit inactivated influenza vaccine. MiXCR was run by TCRdb on the RT-PCR reads, yielding one entry per CDR3 protein. The repertoire consists of around 530,000 distinct CDR3 sequences, with approximately 16% occurring once and the leading ten covering roughly 3%. Here the sequenced sample was CD4+ T cells sorted from PBMCs, taken less than 30 months after vaccination. All receptors derive from a man in his fifties or sixties who received an inactivated influenza vaccine.

The V and J genes are TRBV27 and TRBJ2-1, with TRBD2 matching over 8 bases. CDR1 is MNHEY, CDR2 SMNVEV, per germline (reference sequence). The CDR3 consists of 13 residues. Germline trimming cut 7 bases from V and 9 bases from J; bases unmatched to any gene: 8. The CDR3 region is CASNHGGAGEQFF. The CDR3, as DNA: TGTGCCAGCAACCACGGGGGGGCGGGTGAGCAGTTCTTC.

The chain couples TRBV4-2 to TRBJ2-7; D is undetermined. Germline CDR1 is LGHNA and CDR2 is YNFKEQ. V was pared by 1 base and J by 0 bases, with 10 bases between. The CDR3 loop spans 15 amino acids. The CDR3 DNA is TGTGCCAGCAGCCAAGGGATTAGCAGCTCCTACGAGCAGTACTTC. Translating it yields CASSQGISSSYEQYF.

This clonotype was detected a few times. V usage is TRBV13 and J usage is TRBJ1-4; D is uncertain. The CDR3 sequence is 14 residues long. Trimming cost V 5 bases and J 4 bases, with 11 bases left between them. Looked up from germline, CDR1 is PRHDT and CDR2 is FYEKMQ (reference sequence). The CDR3 loop is CASSRTGINEKLFF. CDR3 DNA: TGTGCCAGCAGCCGAACCGGGATTAATGAAAAACTGTTTTTT.

V usage is TRBV7-9 and J usage is TRBJ1-3; D call uncertain. Germline V lookup: CDR1 SEHNR, CDR2 FQNEAQ (reference sequence). CDR3 length: 17 amino acids. V lost 2 bases and J 4 bases, leaving 18 bases between the germline ends. CDR3 DNA: TGTGCCAGCAGCTTACGAGCGACGGTTGCGGGGGGAAACACCATATATTTT. Translated, it gives CASSLRATVAGGNTIYF.

This clonotype showed up just a few times. The chain employs TRBV20-1 and TRBJ2-3, with a weak D call TRBD2 (5 bases). The germline CDR1 and CDR2 sequences are DFQATT and SNEGSKA (reference sequence). The ends were cut back, 2 bases at V and 9 bases at J, with 12 bases in the middle. The CDR3 totals 12 residues. The CDR3: CSARSGSGTQYF. CDR3 nucleotide sequence: TGCAGTGCTAGAAGCGGCTCTGGGACGCAGTATTTT.

The genes are TRBV15 and TRBJ2-3; D is perhaps TRBD2 (5 bases). Trimming left V 0 bases short and J 6 bases short, with 7 bases between. The CDR3 spans 13 residues. CDR1 and CDR2 (germline): LNHNV, YYDKDF (reference sequence). CDR3 sequence (DNA): TGTGCCACCAGCAGAGATTGGGAGGATACGCAGTATTTT. Translation: CATSRDWEDTQYF.

The V and J genes are TRBV7-2 and TRBJ1-1, with D possibly being TRBD1 (6 bases). This CDR3 has 15 amino acids. The V end was cut by 7 bases, the J end by 5 bases, with 20 bases between. The germline CDR1 and CDR2 sequences are SGHTA and FQGNSA. The CDR3 bases are TGTGCCAGCATATCGGGGGCGGGTGGTCGGACTGAAGCTTTCTTT. This codes for CASISGAGGRTEAFF.

The chain joins TRBV21-1 to TRBJ2-5; the D call TRBD1 from the table was never checked on the DNA. TRBV21-1 is listed as a pseudogene. The CDR3 has 14 amino acids. The CDR3 here is CASDAYREQETQYF. CDR3 bases: TGTGCCAGCGACGCCTACAGGGAGCAAGAGACCCAGTACTTC.

The rearrangement links TRBV12-3 or TRBV12-4 to TRBJ2-2; 7 positions agree with TRBD1. V gave up 6 bases and J gave up 4 bases; unmatched junction bases: 8. This CDR3 comprises 15 residues. The CDR3: CASRLDRSSTGELFF. The CDR3 DNA reads as TGTGCCAGCAGATTGGACAGGTCGAGCACCGGGGAGCTGTTTTTT.

This clonotype occurred many times. The V and J genes are TRBV6-1 and TRBJ1-6, with D possibly being TRBD1 (6 bases). V was clipped by 6 bases and J by 4 bases, with 16 bases between them. The CDR3 is made up of 16 amino acids. In germline, CDR1 is MNHNS, CDR2 SASEGT. The CDR3 sequence: CASSRALDSYNSPLHF. The CDR3 bases are TGTGCCAGCAGCCGAGCTTTGGACAGTTATAATTCACCCCTCCACTTT.

V and J are TRBV11-2 and TRBJ1-3; D uncertain. Germline assignment: CDR1 SGHAT and CDR2 FQNNGV. Trimming took 1 base from V and 4 from J, leaving 11 bases between them. This CDR3 spans 15 amino acids. The CDR3 loop is CASSLAGNYGNTIYF. The CDR3 nucleotides are TGTGCCAGCAGCTTAGCTGGGAATTACGGAAACACCATATATTTT.

This clonotype was found a few times. The gene calls are TRBV7-2 and TRBJ2-1, with no clear D. V lost 5 bases to trimming and J lost 0 bases, with 8 bases between them. In germline, CDR1 is SGHTA, CDR2 FQGNSA. CDR3 length equals 14 residues. The DNA of the CDR3 is TGTGCCAGCAGCGGCCGGAGCTCCTACAATGAGCAGTTCTTC. Translating gives CASSGRSSYNEQFF.

The chain recombines TRBV20-1 with TRBJ2-1; TRBD1 might be the D (6 bases). CDR1 is DFQATT, CDR2 SNEGSKA, per germline (reference sequence). This CDR3 has 14 amino acids. V lost 6 bases and J lost 4, with 16 bases in between. CDR3 sequence: CSAPPDRPYNEQFF. In DNA form, the CDR3 reads TGCAGTGCCCCCCCTGACAGGCCTTACAATGAGCAGTTCTTC.

This clonotype appeared many times. The genes are TRBV10-3 and TRBJ2-3, with TRBD1 identical over 7 bases. V dropped 10 bases and J dropped 3; count of bases not matched to a gene: 7. This CDR3 comprises 13 residues. CDR1 and CDR2 from the germline V gene are ENHRY and SYGVKD. The CDR3, as DNA: TGTGCCACAAGACAGGGACAAACAGATACGCAGTATTTT. Protein: CATRQGQTDTQYF.

The chain couples TRBV12-3 or TRBV12-4 to TRBJ2-7, with 8 bases matching TRBD1. J gave up 4 bases and V 6 bases, and 8 bases lay outside the gene matches. The CDR3 is made up of 14 amino acids. CDR3 in DNA: TGTGCCAGCAGCGTCGGCAGGGGGCTATACGAGCAGTACTTC. Its protein is CASSVGRGLYEQYF.

The genes are TRBV7-2 and TRBJ2-7; perhaps TRBD1 as D (5 bases). This CDR3 has 13 residues. Trimming pared 2 bases from V and 7 bases from J, leaving 12 bases between. CDR1 is SGHTA, CDR2 FQGNSA, per germline. CDR3 sequence reads: CASSLLRGGEQYF. DNA for the CDR3: TGTGCCAGCAGCTTATTAAGGGGTGGGGAGCAGTACTTC.

This clonotype was observed a few times. The J gene is TRBJ1-5, the V gene TRBV20-1; TRBD1 aligns across 7 bases. The CDR3 runs 14 residues. Germline loops: CDR1 DFQATT, CDR2 SNEGSKA (reference sequence). Unmatched junction bases numbered 7, after V lost 2 bases and J lost 6 bases. The CDR3 reads CSARTGVTGQPQHF. In DNA form, the CDR3 reads TGCAGTGCTAGAACAGGGGTTACGGGTCAGCCCCAGCATTTT.

Only a few counts were recorded for this clonotype. The chain carries TRBV11-3 and TRBJ2-3, with D unresolved. Germline lookup yields CDR1 SGHNT and CDR2 YENEEA. This CDR3 spans 13 amino acids. Between the trimmed V and J ends, which lost 2 bases and 5 bases, there was a span of 8 bases. CDR3 DNA sequence: TGTGCCAGCAGCTTATTCTGGGGAGATACGCAGTATTTT. Residues: CASSLFWGDTQYF.